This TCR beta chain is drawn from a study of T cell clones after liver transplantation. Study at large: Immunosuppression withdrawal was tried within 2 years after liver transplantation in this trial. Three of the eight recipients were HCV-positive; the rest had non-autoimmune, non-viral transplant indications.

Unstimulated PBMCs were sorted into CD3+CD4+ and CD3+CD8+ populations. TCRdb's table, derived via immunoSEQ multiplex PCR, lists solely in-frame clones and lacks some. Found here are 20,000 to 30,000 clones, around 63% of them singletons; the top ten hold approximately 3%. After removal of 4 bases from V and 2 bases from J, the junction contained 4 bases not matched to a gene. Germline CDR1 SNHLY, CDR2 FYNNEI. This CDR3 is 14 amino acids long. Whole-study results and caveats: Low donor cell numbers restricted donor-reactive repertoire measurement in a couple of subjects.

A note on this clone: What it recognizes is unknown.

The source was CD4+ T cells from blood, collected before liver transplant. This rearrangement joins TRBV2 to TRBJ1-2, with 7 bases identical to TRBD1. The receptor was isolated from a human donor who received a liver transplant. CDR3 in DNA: TGTGCCAGCAGTGCGATGACAGGGAACTATGGCTACACCTTC. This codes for CASSAMTGNYGYTF.